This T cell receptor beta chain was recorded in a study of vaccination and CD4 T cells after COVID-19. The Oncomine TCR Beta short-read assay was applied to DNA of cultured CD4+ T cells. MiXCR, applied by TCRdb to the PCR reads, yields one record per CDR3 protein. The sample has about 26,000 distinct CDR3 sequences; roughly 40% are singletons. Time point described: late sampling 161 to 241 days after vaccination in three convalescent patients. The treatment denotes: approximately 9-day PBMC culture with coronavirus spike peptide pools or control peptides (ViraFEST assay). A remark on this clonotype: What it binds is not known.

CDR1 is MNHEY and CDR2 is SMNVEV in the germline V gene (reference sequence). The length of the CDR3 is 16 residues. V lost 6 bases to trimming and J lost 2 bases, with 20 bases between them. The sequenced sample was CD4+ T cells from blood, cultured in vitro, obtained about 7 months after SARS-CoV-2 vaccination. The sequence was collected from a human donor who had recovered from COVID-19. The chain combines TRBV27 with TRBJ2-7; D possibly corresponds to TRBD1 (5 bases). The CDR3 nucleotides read TGTGCCAGCAGCCACCAAGGGGCCCCCAGACCCTACGAGCAGTACTTC. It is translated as CASSHQGAPRPYEQYF.